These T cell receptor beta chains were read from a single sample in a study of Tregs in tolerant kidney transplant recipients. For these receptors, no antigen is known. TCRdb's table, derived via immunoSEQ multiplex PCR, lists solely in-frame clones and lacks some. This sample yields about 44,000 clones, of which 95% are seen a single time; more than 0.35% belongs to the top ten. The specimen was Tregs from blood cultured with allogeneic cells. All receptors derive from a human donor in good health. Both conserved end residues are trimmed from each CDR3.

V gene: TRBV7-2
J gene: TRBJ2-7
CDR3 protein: ASSALAGADYEQY

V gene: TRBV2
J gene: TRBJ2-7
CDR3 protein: ASRQTGGYEQY

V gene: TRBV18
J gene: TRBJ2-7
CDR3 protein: ASSPGQGGEQY

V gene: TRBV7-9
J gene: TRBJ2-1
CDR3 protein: ASSLRSWEFGEQF

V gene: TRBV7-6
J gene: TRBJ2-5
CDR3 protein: ASSPETGFQETQY

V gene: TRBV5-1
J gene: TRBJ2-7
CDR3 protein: ASSRRSGSYEQY

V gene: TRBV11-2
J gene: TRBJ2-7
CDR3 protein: ASSPRGSSGVYEQY

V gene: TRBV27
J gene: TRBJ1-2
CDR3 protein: ASSPAGLRAYGYT

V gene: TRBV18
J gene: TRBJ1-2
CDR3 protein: ASSPPPTGSGYT

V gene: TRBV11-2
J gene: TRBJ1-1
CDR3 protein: ASSVQGLEAF

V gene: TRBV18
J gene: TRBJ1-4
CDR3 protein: ASSPSLGQGINEKLF

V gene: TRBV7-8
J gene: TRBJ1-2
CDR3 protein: ASTQRQGFSYGYT

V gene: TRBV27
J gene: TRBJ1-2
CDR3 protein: ASRKDRELRGYT

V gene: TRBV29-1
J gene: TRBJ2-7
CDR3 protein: SVEDPTYEQY

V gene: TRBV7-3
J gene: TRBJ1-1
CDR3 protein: ASSLAGRRLNTEAF

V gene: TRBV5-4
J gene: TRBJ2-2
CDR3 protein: ASSLAPRGGTGELF

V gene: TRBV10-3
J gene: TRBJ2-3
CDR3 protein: AISESLAGSDTQY

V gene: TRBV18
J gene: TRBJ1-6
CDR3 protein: ASSPRDPGASPLH

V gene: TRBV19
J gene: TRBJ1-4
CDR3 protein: ASSGGQRTATNEKLF

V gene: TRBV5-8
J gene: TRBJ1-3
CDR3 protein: ASSLVGRLSGNTIY

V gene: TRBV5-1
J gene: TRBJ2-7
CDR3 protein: TSSSLLAGGPSYEQY

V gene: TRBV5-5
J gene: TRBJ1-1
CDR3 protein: ASSLAELVPGDTMNTEAF

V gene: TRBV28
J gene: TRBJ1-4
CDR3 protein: ASSFVGELGEKLF

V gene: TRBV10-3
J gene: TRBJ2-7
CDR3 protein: AISETQSAYEQY

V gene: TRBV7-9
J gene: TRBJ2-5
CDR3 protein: ASSSGRGGH

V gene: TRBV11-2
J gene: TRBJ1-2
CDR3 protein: ASSWTLDNYGYT

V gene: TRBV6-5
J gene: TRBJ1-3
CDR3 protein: ASSYYRSSGNTIY

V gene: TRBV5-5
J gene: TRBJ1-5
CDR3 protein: ASSERYGTASNQPQH

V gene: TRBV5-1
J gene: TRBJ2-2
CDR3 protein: ASSFHGELF

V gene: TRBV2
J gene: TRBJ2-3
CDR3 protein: ASSEIISTGWGTQY

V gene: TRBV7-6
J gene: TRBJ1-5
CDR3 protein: ASSLLVNQPQH

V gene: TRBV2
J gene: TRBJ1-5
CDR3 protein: ASSGQGNQPQH

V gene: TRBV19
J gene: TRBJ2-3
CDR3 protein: ASSKTGFSTDTQY